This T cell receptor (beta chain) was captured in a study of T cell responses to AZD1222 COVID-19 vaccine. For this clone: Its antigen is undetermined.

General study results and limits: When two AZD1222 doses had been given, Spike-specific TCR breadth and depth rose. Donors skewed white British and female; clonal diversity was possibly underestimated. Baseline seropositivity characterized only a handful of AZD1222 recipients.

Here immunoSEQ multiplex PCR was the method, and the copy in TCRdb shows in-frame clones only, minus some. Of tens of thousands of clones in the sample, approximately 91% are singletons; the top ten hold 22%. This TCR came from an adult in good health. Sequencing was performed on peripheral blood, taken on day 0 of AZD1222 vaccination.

The CDR3 is CASSPRTGYTISSYNEQFF. For the CDR3, the DNA is TGTGCCAGCAGCCCGCGGACAGGGTATACTATAAGCTCCTACAATGAGCAGTTCTTC. The rearrangement joins TRBV9 to TRBJ2-1, with TRBD1 matching 8 bases. Germline V gene lookup returns CDR1 SGDLS and CDR2 YYNGEE. V shed 4 bases, J shed 0 bases, and the junction held 15 bases outside the gene matches. This CDR3 is built from 19 residues.